One and the same sample provided the 26 T cell receptor beta chains below, sequenced in a study of neurological immune-mediated disorders. TCRdb re-called the 5' RACE reads through MiXCR, storing one row per CDR3 protein. In the table there are tens of thousands of distinct CDR3 sequences, over 10% of which are singletons. Stated time point: longitudinal time-point 2. The specimen was PBMCs. All receptors come from a female donor with HTLV-1-associated myelopathy (HAM/TSP).

Many counts were recorded for this clonotype. In DNA form, the CDR3 reads TGTGCCAGCAGCCCCGAACGGGGCACTGAAGCTTTCTTT. Residues: CASSPERGTEAFF. J is TRBJ1-1 and V is TRBV7-9; D is undetermined. Trimming took off 5 bases at V and 4 bases at J, with 11 bases between the two ends. Germline CDR1 SEHNR, CDR2 FQNEAQ (reference sequence). This CDR3 is 13 amino acids long.

This clonotype has a count of ten or more. The chain links TRBV4-1 to TRBJ2-7, with TRBD1 matching 7 bases. This CDR3 region has 15 residues. After removal of 4 bases from V and 3 bases from J, the junction contained 9 bases not matched to a gene. The germline V gene has CDR1 MGHRA and CDR2 YSYEKL. The DNA of the CDR3 is TGCGCCAGCAGCCTTTCCGGGACAGCTCACTACGAGCAGTACTTC. Protein: CASSLSGTAHYEQYF.

Ten or more counts support this clonotype. This sequence joins TRBV6-6 and TRBJ1-2; D unresolved. The CDR3 spans 17 residues. The germline V gene has CDR1 MNHNY and CDR2 SVGAGI (reference sequence). Trimming cost V 2 bases and J 1 base, with 17 bases left between them. CDR3 in amino acids: CASSYARVVGLNYGYTF. The CDR3 DNA reads TGTGCCAGCAGTTACGCTCGGGTCGTAGGACTTAACTATGGCTACACCTTC.

This clonotype was counted many times. The rearrangement uses TRBV5-1 and TRBJ2-7; perhaps TRBD2 as D (5 bases). The germline V gene has CDR1 SGHRS and CDR2 YFSETQ. Trimming shortened V by 4 bases and J by 4 bases, and 15 bases separated the two germline ends. The CDR3 is 14 amino acids. CDR3: CASSGTRGSYEQYF. CDR3 bases: TGCGCCAGCAGCGGAACTAGAGGCTCATACGAGCAGTACTTC.

With respect to this clonotype: The junction shows a germline mismatch at one end, possibly a read error. V usage is TRBV28 and J usage is TRBJ2-7, with no clear D. The CDR3 has 14 amino acids. The germline gives CDR1 MDHEN, CDR2 SYDVKM. CDR3 protein: CASLGLSSSYAQYF. The CDR3 DNA reads as TGTGCCTCCCTCGGGTTAAGTAGCTCCTACGCGCAGTACTTC.

The V and J genes are TRBV6-2 or TRBV6-3 and TRBJ2-2, with D unclear. The germline V gene encodes CDR1 MNHEY and CDR2 SVGEGT. The CDR3 extends over 12 amino acids. Trimming removed 4 bases at V and 8 bases at J, with 8 bases between. CDR3: CASSLSSGELFF. The CDR3 nucleotides read TGTGCCAGCAGTTTAAGTTCTGGGGAGCTGTTTTTT.

In this sample, this clonotype turned up many times. This chain links TRBV7-9 with TRBJ2-1; no definite D call. Looked up from germline, CDR1 is SEHNR and CDR2 is FQNEAQ (reference sequence). The CDR3 contains 12 residues. V was cut by 5 bases and J by 7 bases, with 9 bases left in between. The CDR3 sequence: CASSQQSNEQFF. The CDR3, as DNA: TGTGCCAGCAGCCAACAATCGAATGAGCAGTTCTTC.

Ten or more counts support this clonotype. This chain joins TRBV6-2 or TRBV6-3 and TRBJ2-7, with 8 nucleotides matching TRBD2. The CDR3 sequence is 14 residues long. V dropped 3 bases and J dropped 0; count of bases not matched to a gene: 1. CDR1 MNHEY and CDR2 SVGEGT come from the germline V gene. Written as DNA, the CDR3 is TGTGCCAGCAGTTATCTAGCGGGCTCCTACGAGCAGTACTTC. Its translation is CASSYLAGSYEQYF.

The table lists this clonotype with many counts. The CDR3 sequence is CASSYSGLGRENEKLFF. The CDR3 nucleotides are TGTGCCAGCAGTTACTCGGGTCTGGGACGCGAGAATGAAAAACTGTTTTTT. This chain uses TRBV6-5 with TRBJ1-4; D perhaps matches TRBD1 (5 bases). Germline CDR1 MNHEY, CDR2 SVGAGI. This CDR3 is built from 17 residues. V dropped 0 bases and J dropped 5 bases, with 16 bases sitting between them.

The sample holds many counts of this clonotype. This CDR3 is CASSRTTANLMETQYF. The CDR3 DNA reads as TGCGCCAGCAGCCGCACGACAGCGAACCTTATGGAGACCCAGTACTTC. The genes are TRBV4-1 and TRBJ2-5, with D perhaps matching TRBD1 (5 bases). V was clipped by 4 bases and J by 5 bases, with 20 bases between them. Germline loops: CDR1 MGHRA, CDR2 YSYEKL. The length of the CDR3 is 16 residues.

The V and J genes are TRBV7-9 and TRBJ2-7; the D is unclear. This CDR3 has 13 residues. Trimming pared 5 bases from V and 7 bases from J, leaving 15 bases between. CDR1 is SEHNR, CDR2 FQNEAQ, per germline (reference sequence). The CDR3 nucleotides are TGTGCCAGCAGCCCCCAGCCCTCAGGAGAGCAGTACTTC. Amino acid sequence: CASSPQPSGEQYF.

The chain combines TRBV5-1 with TRBJ2-1; no reliable D call. CDR1 and CDR2 from the germline V gene are SGHRS and YFSETQ. The CDR3 sequence is 13 residues long. Trimming shortened V by 0 bases and J by 6 bases, and 7 bases separated the two germline ends. CDR3 amino acids: CASSLEAINEQFF. DNA of the CDR3: TGCGCCAGCAGCTTGGAAGCGATCAATGAGCAGTTCTTC.

This clonotype was counted ten times or more. This chain joins TRBV5-1 and TRBJ1-1; D unclear. Germline loops: CDR1 SGHRS, CDR2 YFSETQ. There are 14 residues in the CDR3. V was shortened by 4 bases and J by 0 bases, with 10 bases between the two germline ends. CDR3 sequence reads: CASSPRGLNTEAFF. The CDR3, as DNA: TGCGCCAGCAGCCCGAGAGGGTTGAACACTGAAGCTTTCTTT.

This clonotype was seen at least ten times. The gene calls are TRBV28 and TRBJ2-2; D assignment may be TRBD1 or TRBD2 (5 bases each). Germline loops: CDR1 MDHEN, CDR2 SYDVKM. The CDR3 contains 14 residues. Trimming removed 6 bases at V and 1 base at J, with 9 bases between. CDR3 DNA: TGTGCCAGCAGAGGGACGGTGAACACCGGGGAGCTGTTTTTT. It specifies CASRGTVNTGELFF.

This clonotype was detected ten times or more. The chain employs TRBV28 and TRBJ2-3; possible D gene TRBD1, 7 bases. The CDR3 has 14 residues. Per germline, CDR1 MDHEN and CDR2 SYDVKM. Between the trimmed V and J ends, which lost 7 bases and 7 bases, there was a span of 18 bases. The CDR3 DNA follows: TGTGCCAGCACCACGGAGGGGGCTGTGTATACGCAGTATTTT. This sequence encodes CASTTEGAVYTQYF.

V usage is TRBV5-1 and J usage is TRBJ1-1, with 10 bases fitting TRBD1. The ends lost 1 base at V and 5 bases at J; junction bases unmatched: 5. Germline V gene lookup returns CDR1 SGHRS and CDR2 YFSETQ. This CDR3 contains 15 residues. The CDR3 here is CASSLMGQGKTEAFF. For the CDR3, the DNA is TGCGCCAGCAGCTTGATGGGACAGGGGAAAACTGAAGCTTTCTTT. The variable domain in full, completed from reference TRBV5-1 and TRBJ1-1, reads KAGVTQTPRYLIKTRGQQVTLSCSPISGHRSVSWYQQTPGQGLQFLFEYFSETQRNKGNFPGRFSGRQFSNSRSEMNVSTLELGDSALYLCASSLMGQGKTEAFFGQGTRLTVV.

This clonotype has at least ten counts. CDR3 in amino acids: CASSPRYPSGAGKNTGELFF. The CDR3 DNA reads TGTGCCAGCAGCCCGCGTTACCCCAGCGGGGCGGGCAAGAACACCGGGGAGCTGTTTTTT. The chain joins TRBV7-8 to TRBJ2-2; 7 bases match TRBD2. V lost 5 bases and J lost 1; bases outside the gene matches: 19. CDR1 SGHVS and CDR2 FQNEAQ come from the germline V gene. This CDR3 has 20 amino acids. The full variable domain, rest sourced from reference TRBV7-8 and TRBJ2-2, is GAGVSQSPRYKVAKRGQDVALRCDPISGHVSLFWYQQALGQGPEFLTYFQNEAQLDKSGLPSDRFFAERPEGSVSTLKIQRTQQEDSAVYLCASSPRYPSGAGKNTGELFFGEGSRLTVL.

Ten or more counts support this clonotype. The gene calls are TRBV7-9 and TRBJ1-3, with 8 positions matching TRBD1. This CDR3 has 16 amino acids. Germline values: CDR1 SEHNR, CDR2 FQNEAQ (reference sequence). Trimming removed 5 bases from V and 2 bases from J; junction bases left unmatched: 8. The CDR3 sequence is CASSPQTGVAGNTIYF. As DNA, the CDR3 is TGTGCCAGCAGCCCCCAGACAGGGGTTGCTGGAAACACCATATATTTT.

This clonotype showed up many times. The CDR3 protein is CASRSGSGTAYGYTF. Written as DNA, the CDR3 is TGTGCCAGCAGGTCAGGGTCCGGAACCGCCTATGGCTACACCTTC. The chain combines TRBV28 with TRBJ1-2; TRBD1 is a possible D gene (5 bases). Trimming took 6 bases from V and 4 from J, leaving 18 bases between them. The CDR3 is 15 amino acids. Germline V gene sequence: CDR1 MDHEN, CDR2 SYDVKM.

This clonotype was recorded at least ten times. The chain combines TRBV28 with TRBJ2-5; weak D call: TRBD1 (6 bases). The germline gives CDR1 MDHEN, CDR2 SYDVKM. V lost 5 bases, J lost 2 bases, and 12 bases lay in between. CDR3 length equals 14 residues. The CDR3 region is CASSTSGTQETQYF. DNA of the CDR3: TGTGCCAGCAGTACATCCGGGACACAAGAGACCCAGTACTTC.

The chain uses TRBV19 and TRBJ2-1, with a weak D call TRBD2 (6 bases). The CDR3 extends over 14 amino acids. With 8 bases removed from V and 0 bases from J, the gap between germline ends came to 11 bases. In germline, CDR1 is LNHDA, CDR2 SQIVND (reference sequence). DNA of the CDR3: TGTGCCAGTGGGGGGTCCAGCTCCTACAATGAGCAGTTCTTC. Translation gives CASGGSSSYNEQFF.

The table lists this clonotype with many counts. A junction end diverges from the germline sequence, so it may reflect a read error. The CDR3: CASSLSQGVPLF. The CDR3 region has the DNA TGTGCCAGCAGCTTAAGCCAGGGGGTGCCTCTTTTT. The chain carries TRBV7-9 and TRBJ1-6; the match to TRBD1 covers 7 bases. The CDR3 extends over 12 amino acids. Germline CDR1 SEHNR, CDR2 FQNEAQ (reference sequence). Full variable domain (outside the CDR3, taken from reference TRBV7-9 and TRBJ1-6): DTGVSQNPRHKITKRGQNVTFRCDPISEHNRLYWYRQTLGQGPEFLTYFQNEAQLEKSRLLSDRFSAERPKGSFSTLEIQRTEQGDSAMYLCASSLSQGVPLFGNGTRLTVT.

This clonotype was seen many times. V and J are TRBV20-1 and TRBJ2-7; D ambiguous. Per germline, CDR1 DFQATT and CDR2 SNEGSKA (reference sequence). This CDR3 region has 16 residues. Trimming shortened V by 0 bases and J by 3 bases, and 18 bases separated the two germline ends. CDR3 protein: CSARDQRRQSGYEQYF. In DNA, the CDR3 is TGCAGTGCTAGAGATCAGAGGCGGCAGTCGGGCTACGAGCAGTACTTC.

This clonotype showed up many times. One end of the junction is discordant with germline, which a read error may explain. The gene calls are TRBV15 and TRBJ2-5, with D possibly called TRBD1 or TRBD2 (5 bases each). Per the germline V gene, CDR1 is LNHNV and CDR2 is YYDKDF (reference sequence). The CDR3 has 18 amino acids. CDR3 amino acids: CATSRDPYRPGPQETQYF. The CDR3 DNA is TGTGCTACCAGCAGAGATCCCTACCGGCCGGGGCCACAAGAGACCCAGTACTTC.

Ten or more counts support this clonotype. CDR3 in DNA: TGCAGCGTCGCCGGTCCCAATCAGCCCCAGCATTTT. The encoded protein is CSVAGPNQPQHF. The V and J genes are TRBV29-1 and TRBJ1-5; D is unclear. With 6 bases removed from V and 3 bases from J, the gap between germline ends came to 9 bases. In germline, CDR1 is SQVTM, CDR2 ANQGSEA. CDR3 length equals 12 residues.

This clonotype was seen ten or more times. V is TRBV20-1 and J is TRBJ1-6, with D unresolved. Trimming took 3 bases from V and 0 from J, leaving 18 bases between them. The CDR3 totals 18 residues. Germline CDR1 and CDR2: DFQATT and SNEGSKA (reference sequence). The CDR3 DNA follows: TGCAGTGCTAGCCTTGGGGTGTCCGGTTCCTCCTATAATTCACCCCTCCACTTT. It codes for CSASLGVSGSSYNSPLHF.